These T cell receptor beta chains were read from a single sample in a study of cytomegalovirus exposure and HLA in healthy donors. Generated by immunoSEQ multiplex PCR, the TCRdb table keeps only in-frame clones and is missing some. Of 63,000 or so clones detected, around 76% appear once; the ten largest clones hold 22%. Input material: PBMCs. These receptor sequences come from a woman between 25 and 40 years old in good health and CMV-seropositive. CDR3s include the opening cysteine and the closing phenylalanine or tryptophan. The order of the fields is clone size, J gene, D gene, V gene, CDR3 protein, CDR3 DNA. The D gene is left open where the match is weak. A clone size is listed for some rows: how often the clone was seen (once, few, many), or a class if it is expanded.

clone size: -
J gene: TRBJ1-1
D gene: -
V gene: TRBV9
CDR3 protein: CASSAKGDTYTEAFF
CDR3 DNA: TGTGCCAGCAGCGCGAAAGGGGACACCTACACTGAAGCTTTCTTT

clone size: -
J gene: TRBJ2-2
D gene: -
V gene: TRBV29-1
CDR3 protein: CSVESVGGGSTGELFF
CDR3 DNA: TGCAGCGTTGAAAGCGTAGGCGGCGGATCCACCGGGGAGCTGTTTTTT

clone size: -
J gene: TRBJ2-2
D gene: TRBD2
V gene: TRBV7-2
CDR3 protein: CASSFQRGREELFF
CDR3 DNA: TGTGCCAGCAGCTTCCAGCGGGGGAGGGAGGAGCTGTTTTTT

clone size: -
J gene: TRBJ1-4
D gene: -
V gene: TRBV7-9
CDR3 protein: CASSLEAGVAEKLFF
CDR3 DNA: TGTGCCAGCAGCTTAGAAGCGGGGGTGGCGGAAAAACTGTTTTTT

clone size: -
J gene: TRBJ1-1
D gene: -
V gene: TRBV14
CDR3 protein: CASSQDSGPRNTEAFF
CDR3 DNA: TGTGCCAGCAGCCAAGATAGCGGGCCTAGGAACACTGAAGCTTTCTTT

clone size: -
J gene: TRBJ2-4
D gene: TRBD2
V gene: TRBV13
CDR3 protein: CASSEGLAGAFPDIQYF
CDR3 DNA: TGTGCCAGCAGCGAAGGACTAGCGGGAGCCTTCCCTGACATTCAGTACTTC

clone size: -
J gene: TRBJ1-5
D gene: -
V gene: TRBV5-1
CDR3 protein: CASSLELFGGPQHF
CDR3 DNA: TGCGCCAGCAGCTTGGAACTTTTCGGGGGGCCCCAGCATTTT

clone size: once
J gene: TRBJ2-7
D gene: TRBD1
V gene: TRBV28
CDR3 protein: CASSLGTGPSAPDF
CDR3 DNA: TGTGCCAGCAGTTTAGGGACAGGGCCGTCCGCCCCCGACTTC

clone size: -
J gene: TRBJ2-7
D gene: -
V gene: TRBV4-1
CDR3 protein: CASSQDFTTYYEQYF
CDR3 DNA: TGCGCCAGCAGCCAAGATTTTACCACCTACTACGAGCAGTACTTC

clone size: -
J gene: TRBJ2-5
D gene: -
V gene: TRBV5-4
CDR3 protein: CASSSGLTQETQYF
CDR3 DNA: TGTGCCAGCAGCAGCGGACTGACCCAAGAGACCCAGTACTTC

clone size: -
J gene: TRBJ2-3
D gene: TRBD2
V gene: TRBV9
CDR3 protein: CASSVRAGGDTQYF
CDR3 DNA: TGTGCCAGCAGCGTCCGAGCGGGAGGAGATACGCAGTATTTT